Shown below are 4 T cell receptor beta chains from a single sample sequenced in a study of vaccination and CD4 T cells after COVID-19. CD4+ T cells that had been cultured provided DNA sequenced with the Oncomine TCR Beta short-read assay. Genomic DNA was drawn out of CD4+ T cells grown in culture. TCRdb recomputed calls from the PCR reads with MiXCR, one row per CDR3 protein. The repertoire holds roughly 9,300 distinct CDR3 sequences, with around 34% as singletons. Described treatment: roughly 11-day PBMC culture with coronavirus spike peptide pools or control peptides (ViraFEST assay). The unexposed donor gave CD4+ T cells before the COVID-19 pandemic (2011-2018). Antigens for these TCRs are unknown. The sequenced sample consisted of CD4+ T cells from blood, cultured in vitro. The receptors derive from a human donor in good health.

This chain uses TRBV24-1 with TRBJ1-2, with D possibly matching TRBD1 (5 bases). The CDR3 contains 15 residues. Trimming took off 2 bases at V and 4 bases at J, with 13 bases between the two ends. The germline V gene has CDR1 KGHDR and CDR2 SFDVKD. CDR3 bases: TGTGCCACCAGTGATTCCCTAGCGGGGGGCTATGGCTACACCTTC. Translated: CATSDSLAGGYGYTF.

This clonotype was detected only a few times. This chain links TRBV2 with TRBJ2-3; 13 bases are shared with TRBD2. V trimming: 7 bases; J trimming: 0 bases; junction bases outside the gene matches: 7. The CDR3 spans 17 residues. Germline values: CDR1 SNHLY, CDR2 FYNNEI. Here the CDR3 DNA reads TGTGCCAGCATTGCGGGGACTAGCGGGAAGAGCACAGATACGCAGTATTTT. This gives the protein CASIAGTSGKSTDTQYF.

The rearrangement uses TRBV6-1 and TRBJ2-3, with a possible D match to TRBD2 (6 bases). In germline, CDR1 is MNHNS, CDR2 SASEGT. Between the trimmed V and J ends, which lost 5 bases and 4 bases, there was a span of 13 bases. The CDR3 contains 14 residues. In nucleotides, the CDR3 is TGTGCCAGCAGTCCCCGGACGGGGGCAGATACGCAGTATTTT. Its translation: CASSPRTGADTQYF.

This clonotype occurred a few times. The CDR3 DNA follows: TGTGCCAGTAGTATCATCAGCGGAGCGGAGACCCAGTACTTC. Translated, it gives CASSIISGAETQYF. J is TRBJ2-5 and V is TRBV19; D possibly corresponds to TRBD2 (5 bases). The CDR3 spans 14 residues. Trimming pared 3 bases from V and 5 bases from J, leaving 13 bases between. The germline V gene has CDR1 LNHDA and CDR2 SQIVND (reference sequence).